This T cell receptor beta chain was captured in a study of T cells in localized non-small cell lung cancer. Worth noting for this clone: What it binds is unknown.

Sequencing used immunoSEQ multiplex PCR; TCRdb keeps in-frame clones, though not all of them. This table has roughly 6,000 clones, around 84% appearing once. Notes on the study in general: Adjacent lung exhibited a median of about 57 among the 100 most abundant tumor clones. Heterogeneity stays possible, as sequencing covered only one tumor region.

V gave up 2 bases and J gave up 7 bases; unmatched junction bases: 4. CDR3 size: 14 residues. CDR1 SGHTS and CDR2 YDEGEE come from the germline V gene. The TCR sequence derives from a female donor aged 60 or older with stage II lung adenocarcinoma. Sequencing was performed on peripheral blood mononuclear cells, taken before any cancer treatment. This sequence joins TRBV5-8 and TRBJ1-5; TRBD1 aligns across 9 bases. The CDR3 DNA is TGTGCCAGCAGCTTAGGGACAGGGACCCAGCCCCAGCATTTT. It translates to CASSLGTGTQPQHF. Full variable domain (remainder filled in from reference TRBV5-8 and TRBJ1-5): EAGVTQSPTHLIKTRGQQATLRCSPISGHTSVYWYQQALGLGLQFLLWYDEGEERNRGNFPPRFSGRQFPNYSSELNVNALELEDSALYLCASSLGTGTQPQHFGDGTRLSIL.